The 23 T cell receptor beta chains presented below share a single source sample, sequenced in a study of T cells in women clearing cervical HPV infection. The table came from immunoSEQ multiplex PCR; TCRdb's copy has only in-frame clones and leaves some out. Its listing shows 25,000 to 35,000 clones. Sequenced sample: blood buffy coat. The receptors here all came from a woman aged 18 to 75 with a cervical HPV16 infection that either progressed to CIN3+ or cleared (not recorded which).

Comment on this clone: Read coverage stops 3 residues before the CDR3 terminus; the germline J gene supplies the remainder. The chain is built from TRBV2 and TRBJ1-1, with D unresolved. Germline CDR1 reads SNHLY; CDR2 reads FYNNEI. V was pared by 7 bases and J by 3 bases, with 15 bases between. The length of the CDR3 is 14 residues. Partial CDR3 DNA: TGTGCCAGCACTCCAGTAGCGAGGGACACTGAA. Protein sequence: CASTPVARDTE. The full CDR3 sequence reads CASTPVARDTEAFF. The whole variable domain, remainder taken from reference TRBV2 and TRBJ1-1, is EPEVTQTPSHQVTQMGQEVILRCVPISNHLYFYWYRQILGQKVEFLVSFYNNEISEKSEIFDDQFSVERPDGSNFTLKIRSTKLEDSAMYFCASTPVARDTEAFFGQGTRLTVV.

This CDR3 reads CAWSVKASTDTQYF. Incomplete CDR3 DNA: TGTGCCTGGAGTGTAAAAGCGAGCACAGATACG. The chain couples TRBV30 to TRBJ2-3; the D is unclear. The read terminates 3 residues ahead of where the CDR3 ends, so the germline J gene completes it. V shed 0 bases and J shed 0 bases, with 7 bases lying between them. The CDR3 has 14 amino acids. Germline-derived CDR1 and CDR2 are GTSNPN and SVGIG (reference sequence).

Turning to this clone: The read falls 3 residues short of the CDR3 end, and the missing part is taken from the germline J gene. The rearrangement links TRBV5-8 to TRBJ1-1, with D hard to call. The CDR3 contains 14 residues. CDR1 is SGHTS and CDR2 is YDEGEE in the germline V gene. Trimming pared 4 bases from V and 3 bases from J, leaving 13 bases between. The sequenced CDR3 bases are TGTGCCAGCAGCCCCCCTGAGGTCTACACTGAA. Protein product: CASSPPEVYTE. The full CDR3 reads CASSPPEVYTEAFF.

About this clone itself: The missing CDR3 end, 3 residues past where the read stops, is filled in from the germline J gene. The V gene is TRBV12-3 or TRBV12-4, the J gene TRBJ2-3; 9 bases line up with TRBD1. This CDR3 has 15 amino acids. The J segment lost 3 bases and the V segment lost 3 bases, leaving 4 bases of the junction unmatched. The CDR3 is CASSFTGTGTDTQYF. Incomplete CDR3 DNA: TGTGCCAGCAGTTTCACCGGGACAGGGACAGATACG.

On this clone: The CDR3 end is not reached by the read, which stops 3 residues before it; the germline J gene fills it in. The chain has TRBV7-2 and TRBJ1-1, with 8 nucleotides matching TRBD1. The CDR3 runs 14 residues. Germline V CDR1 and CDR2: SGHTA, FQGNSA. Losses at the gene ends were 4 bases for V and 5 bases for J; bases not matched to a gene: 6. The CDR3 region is CASSSTGGLTEAFF. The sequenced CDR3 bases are TGTGCCAGCAGCTCCACAGGGGGATTGACTGAA.

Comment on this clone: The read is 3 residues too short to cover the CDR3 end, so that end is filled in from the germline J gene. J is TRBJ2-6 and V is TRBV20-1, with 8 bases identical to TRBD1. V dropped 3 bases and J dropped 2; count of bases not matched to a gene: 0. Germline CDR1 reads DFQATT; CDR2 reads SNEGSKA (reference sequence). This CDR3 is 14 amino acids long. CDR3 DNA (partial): TGCAGTGCTAGGGACAGGGCTGGGGCCAACGTC. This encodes CSARDRAGANV. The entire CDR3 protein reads CSARDRAGANVLTF.

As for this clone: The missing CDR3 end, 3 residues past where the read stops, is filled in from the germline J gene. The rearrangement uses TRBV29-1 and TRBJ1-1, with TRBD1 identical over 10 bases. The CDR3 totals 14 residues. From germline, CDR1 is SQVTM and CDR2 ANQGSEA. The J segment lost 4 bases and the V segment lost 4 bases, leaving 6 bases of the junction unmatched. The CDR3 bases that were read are TGCAGCGTTGCGCGGACAGGGGGAGCCACTGAA. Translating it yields CSVARTGGATE. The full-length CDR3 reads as CSVARTGGATEAFF.

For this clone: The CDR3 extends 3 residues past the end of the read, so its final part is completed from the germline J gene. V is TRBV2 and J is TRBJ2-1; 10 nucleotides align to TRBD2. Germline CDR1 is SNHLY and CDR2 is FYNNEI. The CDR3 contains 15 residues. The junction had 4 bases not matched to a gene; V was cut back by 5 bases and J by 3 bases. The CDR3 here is CASSLERGGYNEQFF. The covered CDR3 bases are TGTGCCAGCAGTCTTGAGCGGGGGGGCTACAATGAG.

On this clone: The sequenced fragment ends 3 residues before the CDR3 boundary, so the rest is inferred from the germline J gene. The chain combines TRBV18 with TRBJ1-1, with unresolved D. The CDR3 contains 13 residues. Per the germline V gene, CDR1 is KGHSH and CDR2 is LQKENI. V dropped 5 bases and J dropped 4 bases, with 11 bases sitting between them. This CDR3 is CASSVSLSTEAFF. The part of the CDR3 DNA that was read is TGTGCCAGCTCAGTATCACTTTCCACTGAA.

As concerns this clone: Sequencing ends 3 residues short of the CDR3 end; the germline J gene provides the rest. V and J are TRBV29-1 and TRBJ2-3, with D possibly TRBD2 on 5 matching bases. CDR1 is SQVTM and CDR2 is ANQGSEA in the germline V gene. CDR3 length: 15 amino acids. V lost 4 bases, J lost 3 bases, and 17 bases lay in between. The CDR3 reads CSVVTPPRGTDTQYF. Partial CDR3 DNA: TGCAGCGTTGTGACACCGCCCCGAGGGACAGATACG.

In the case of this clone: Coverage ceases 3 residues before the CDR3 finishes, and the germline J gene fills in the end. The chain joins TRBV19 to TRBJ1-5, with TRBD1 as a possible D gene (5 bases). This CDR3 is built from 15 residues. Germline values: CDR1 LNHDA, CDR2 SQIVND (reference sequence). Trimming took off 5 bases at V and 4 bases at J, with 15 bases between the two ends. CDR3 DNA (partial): TGTGCCAGTAGTTATTTGGGGGGGACTAATCAGCCC. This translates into CASSYLGGTNQP. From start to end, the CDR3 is CASSYLGGTNQPQHF.

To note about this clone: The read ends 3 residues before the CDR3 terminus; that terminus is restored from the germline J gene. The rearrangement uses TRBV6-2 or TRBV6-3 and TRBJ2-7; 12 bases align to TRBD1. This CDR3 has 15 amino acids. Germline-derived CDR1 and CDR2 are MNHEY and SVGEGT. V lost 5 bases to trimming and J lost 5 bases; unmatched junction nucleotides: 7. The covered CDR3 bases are TGTGCCAGCAGTGCCACCGGGACAGGGGGCCACGAG. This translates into CASSATGTGGHE. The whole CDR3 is CASSATGTGGHEQYF.

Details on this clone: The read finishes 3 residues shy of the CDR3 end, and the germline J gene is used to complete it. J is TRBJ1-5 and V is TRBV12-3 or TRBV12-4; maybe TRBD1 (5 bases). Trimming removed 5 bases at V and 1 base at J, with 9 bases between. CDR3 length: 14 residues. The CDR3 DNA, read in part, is TGTGCCAGCAGTCCAGGGTTGAGCAATCAGCCC. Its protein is CASSPGLSNQP. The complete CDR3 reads CASSPGLSNQPQHF.

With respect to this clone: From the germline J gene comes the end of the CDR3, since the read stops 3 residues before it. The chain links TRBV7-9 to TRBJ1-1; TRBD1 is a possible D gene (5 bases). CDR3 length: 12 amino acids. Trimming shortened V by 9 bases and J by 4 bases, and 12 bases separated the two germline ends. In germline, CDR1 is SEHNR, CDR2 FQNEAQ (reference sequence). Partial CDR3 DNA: TGTGCCAGGGGGGGGTTGGGCACTGAA. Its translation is CARGGLGTE. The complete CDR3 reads CARGGLGTEAFF.

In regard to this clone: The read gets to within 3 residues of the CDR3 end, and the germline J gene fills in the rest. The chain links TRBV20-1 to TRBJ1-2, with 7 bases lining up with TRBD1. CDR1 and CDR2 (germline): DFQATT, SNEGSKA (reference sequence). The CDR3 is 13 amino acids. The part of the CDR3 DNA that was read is TGCAGTGCTAGTCGTCAGGGGGTTGGGGGC. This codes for CSASRQGVGG. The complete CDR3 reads CSASRQGVGGYTF.

This CDR3 reads CASSSTSGGVHIQYF. The part of the CDR3 DNA that was read is TGTGCCAGCAGTTCGACTAGCGGGGGGGTCCACATT. The chain links TRBV14 to TRBJ2-4; 14 bases align to TRBD2. The CDR3 end lies 3 residues beyond the end of the read and is filled in from the germline J gene. The CDR3 is made up of 15 amino acids. The germline gives CDR1 SGHDN, CDR2 FVKESK. The junction had 6 bases not matched to a gene; V was cut back by 6 bases and J by 8 bases.

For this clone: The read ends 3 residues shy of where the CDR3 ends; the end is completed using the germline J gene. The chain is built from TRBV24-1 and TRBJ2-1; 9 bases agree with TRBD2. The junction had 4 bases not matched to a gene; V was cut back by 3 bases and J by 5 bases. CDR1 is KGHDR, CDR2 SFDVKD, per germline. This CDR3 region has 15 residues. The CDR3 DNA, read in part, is TGTGCCACCAGTGATCAAAGCGGGGGGAACAATGAG. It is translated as CATSDQSGGNNE. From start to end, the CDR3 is CATSDQSGGNNEQFF.

CDR3 bases read: TGTGCCAGTAGAAAGGACAGGGCCTACGAG. It yields the protein CASRKDRAYE. The whole CDR3 protein reads CASRKDRAYEQYF. The chain combines TRBV19 with TRBJ2-7, with 8 bases fitting TRBD1. The read ends 3 residues early relative to the CDR3; the germline J gene fills the gap. CDR1 LNHDA and CDR2 SQIVND come from the germline V gene (reference sequence). The V gene end was trimmed by 6 bases and the J gene end by 2 bases; junction bases not matched to a gene: 3. This CDR3 spans 13 amino acids.

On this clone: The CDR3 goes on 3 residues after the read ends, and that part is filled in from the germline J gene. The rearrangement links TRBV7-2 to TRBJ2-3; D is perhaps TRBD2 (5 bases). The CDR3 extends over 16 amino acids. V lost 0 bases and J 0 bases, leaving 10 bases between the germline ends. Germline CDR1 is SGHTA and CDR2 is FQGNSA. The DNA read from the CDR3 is TGTGCCAGCAGCTTAGCCCTAGCTTTCAGCACAGATACG. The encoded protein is CASSLALAFSTDT. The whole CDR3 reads CASSLALAFSTDTQYF.

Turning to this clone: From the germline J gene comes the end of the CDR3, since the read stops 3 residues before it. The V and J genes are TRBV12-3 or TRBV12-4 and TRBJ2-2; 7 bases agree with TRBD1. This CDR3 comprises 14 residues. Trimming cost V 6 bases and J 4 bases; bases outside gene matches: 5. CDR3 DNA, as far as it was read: TGTGCCAGCAGCACAGGGGTCCGCACCGGGGAG. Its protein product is CASSTGVRTGE. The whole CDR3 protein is CASSTGVRTGELFF.

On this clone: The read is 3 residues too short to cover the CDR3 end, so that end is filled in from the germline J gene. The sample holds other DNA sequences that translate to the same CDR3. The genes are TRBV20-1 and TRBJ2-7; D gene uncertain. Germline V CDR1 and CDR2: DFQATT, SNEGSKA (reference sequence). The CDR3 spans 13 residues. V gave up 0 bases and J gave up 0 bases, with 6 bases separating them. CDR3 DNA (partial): TGCAGTGCTAGAGACAGTCTCTCCTACGAG. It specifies CSARDSLSYE. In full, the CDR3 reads CSARDSLSYEQYF.

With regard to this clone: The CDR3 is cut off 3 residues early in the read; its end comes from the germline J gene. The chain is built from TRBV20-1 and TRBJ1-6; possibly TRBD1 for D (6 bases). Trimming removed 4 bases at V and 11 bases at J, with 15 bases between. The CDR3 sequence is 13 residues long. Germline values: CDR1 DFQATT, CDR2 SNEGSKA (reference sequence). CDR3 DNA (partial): TGCAGTGCTAAAAGGGGGGGAAGTACACCC. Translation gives CSAKRGGSTP. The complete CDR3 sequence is CSAKRGGSTPLHF.

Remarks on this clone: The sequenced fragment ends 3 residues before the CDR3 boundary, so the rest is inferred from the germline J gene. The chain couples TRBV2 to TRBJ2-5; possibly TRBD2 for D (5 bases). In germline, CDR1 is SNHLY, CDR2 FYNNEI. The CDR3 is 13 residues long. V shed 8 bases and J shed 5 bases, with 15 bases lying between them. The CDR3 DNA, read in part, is TGTGCCAGCTGGGCAGGAGGAATGGAGACC. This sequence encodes CASWAGGMET. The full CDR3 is CASWAGGMETQYF. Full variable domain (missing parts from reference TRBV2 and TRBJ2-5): EPEVTQTPSHQVTQMGQEVILRCVPISNHLYFYWYRQILGQKVEFLVSFYNNEISEKSEIFDDQFSVERPDGSNFTLKIRSTKLEDSAMYFCASWAGGMETQYFGPGTRLLVL.